Below, one T cell receptor (beta chain) is given with its context. The antigen is undetermined. The PCR made use of 60 Vbeta and 13 Jbeta primers. Data came from immunoSEQ multiplex PCR; TCRdb stores just in-frame clones and leaves some out. The table shows some 130,000 clones, with just under 80% occurring only once. This specimen comes from a study of cytomegalovirus exposure and HLA in healthy donors. The overall study: Among around 200 million T cells, an earlier analysis found about 110 million unique TCR beta sequences.

Study-wide points: Presence/absence analyses supposed approximately even sequencing depth among donors.

The sequence came from a young man in good health. Sequenced input: PBMCs.

In nucleotides, the CDR3 is TGTGCCAGCAAAGAGGGGGGGAGAGGCTACACCTTC. As protein: CASKEGGRGYTF. The V call is TRBV28, the J call TRBJ1-2; possibly TRBD1 for D (6 bases). Germline lookup yields CDR1 MDHEN and CDR2 SYDVKM. V shed 7 bases and J shed 8 bases, with 14 bases lying between them. The CDR3 contains 12 residues.